This T cell receptor (beta chain) appears in the sequencing data of a study of shared clonotypes between healthy human individuals. Study overall: Samples came from a couple of female and a few male donors aged 18 to 49. Broader study findings: The expectation was that sequencing depth would affect clonotype sharing among donors.

The CDR3 consists of 16 residues. J gave up 4 bases and V 4 bases, and 10 bases lay outside the gene matches. CDR1 is MDHEN and CDR2 is SYDVKM in the germline V gene. Worth noting for this clone: What it binds is not known.

Original analysis: Filtering differed for immunoSEQ, which gave only junction sequences without quality scores. The data were produced by immunoSEQ multiplex PCR, yet TCRdb's version contains in-frame clones alone and is incomplete. That table supplies the V and J calls and clone size; D and trimming were determined from the DNA. This sample has hundreds of thousands of clones, with roughly 72% found just once. This TCR was sampled from a woman aged 40-49 years in good health. Some clones in this sample may be carry-over from other donors' samples. This chain uses TRBV28 with TRBJ1-2; 9 nucleotides align to TRBD1. Material: PBMCs. In DNA form, the CDR3 reads TGTGCCAGCAGTTCCCTAGGGACAGGGACCTTCTATGGCTACACCTTC. Its protein is CASSSLGTGTFYGYTF.